The 12 T cell receptor beta chains listed next were all sequenced from one sample in a study of graft-versus-host responses after intestinal transplantation (dated by TCRdb to 2020 to 2022). Intraepithelial and lamina propria lymphocytes were isolated from graft specimens using dithiothreitol, EDTA incubations and collagenase D digestion. Preparation of the library involved the immunoSEQ multiplex PCR assay. Imported from immuneACCESS, the table was reduced by TCRdb to in-frame sequences with V and J called. These copies leave out some clones; in studies compared against another copy, an unresolved V gene accounts for under half, and the cause of the remainder is not known. The table for this sample lists almost 15,000 clones; less than 80% of them were counted only once. In total, the top ten clones hold 9% of the sample. The specimen was ileum tissue, collected approximately 700 days after intestinal transplantation. These receptors all stem from a human patient who received an intestinal transplant, so some T cells may come from the graft donor.

The J gene is TRBJ2-7, the V gene TRBV4-3; TRBD2 agrees at 12 bases. V was clipped by 1 base and J by 2 bases; unmatched bases: 0. The CDR3 is made up of 15 amino acids. Germline CDR1 and CDR2: LGHNA and YSLEER. Here the CDR3 DNA reads TGCGCCAGCAGCCAAGGACTAGCGGGGGCCTACGAGCAGTACTTC. Its protein product is CASSQGLAGAYEQYF.

In this sample, this clone turned up once. The chain links TRBV11-2 to TRBJ2-7; 12 nucleotides agree with TRBD2. The V gene's germline CDR1 is SGHAT and CDR2 FQNNGV. J was trimmed by 1 base and V by 5 bases; bases with no gene match: 6. The CDR3 is 16 residues long. This CDR3 reads CASSGLAGRISYEQYF. The CDR3 region has the DNA TGTGCCAGCAGCGGACTAGCGGGGCGCATTTCCTACGAGCAGTACTTC.

The rearrangement joins TRBV27 to TRBJ2-1; 11 bases are shared with TRBD2. The V gene's germline CDR1 is MNHEY and CDR2 SMNVEV (reference sequence). V was pared by 4 bases and J by 10 bases, with 9 bases of the junction left unmatched. CDR3 length equals 15 residues. The CDR3 DNA follows: TGTGCCAGCAGTTATGGGACTAGCGGTCGTGGGGAGCAGTTCTTC. It is translated as CASSYGTSGRGEQFF.

This chain uses TRBV18 with TRBJ2-2; D may be TRBD2 (5 bases). This CDR3 region has 15 residues. From germline, CDR1 is KGHSH and CDR2 LQKENI. V dropped 3 bases and J dropped 2 bases, with 10 bases sitting between them. CDR3 sequence reads: CASSPTTTNTGELFF. In DNA, the CDR3 is TGTGCCAGCTCACCGACTACGACTAACACCGGGGAGCTGTTTTTT.

This clone has more than one count but fewer than ten. The chain couples TRBV7-2 to TRBJ2-7; 10 bases are a match to TRBD2. The CDR3 consists of 15 residues. The V gene's germline CDR1 is SGHTA and CDR2 FQGNSA. After removal of 7 bases from V and 5 bases from J, the junction contained 11 bases not matched to a gene. For the CDR3, the DNA is TGTGCCAGCACCCCTTGGGCACTAGCGGGGAACGAGCAGTACTTC. It encodes CASTPWALAGNEQYF.

V gene TRBV5-8 combines with J gene TRBJ1-2; the match to TRBD1 covers 8 bases. The CDR3 consists of 16 residues. V lost 2 bases and J lost 4; bases outside the gene matches: 10. The germline V gene encodes CDR1 SGHTS and CDR2 YDEGEE. The CDR3 sequence: CASSFLTTGVSYGYTF. CDR3 DNA sequence: TGTGCCAGCAGCTTCTTAACGACAGGGGTTAGCTATGGCTACACCTTC.

The chain links TRBV7-9 to TRBJ2-7; 7 positions agree with TRBD1. In germline, CDR1 is SEHNR, CDR2 FQNEAQ (reference sequence). V shed 5 bases, J shed 1 base, and the junction held 5 bases outside the gene matches. The CDR3 totals 14 residues. The CDR3 bases are TGTGCCAGCAGCCCGGGACAGTTATCCTACGAGCAGTACTTC. This codes for CASSPGQLSYEQYF.

V gene TRBV19 combines with J gene TRBJ1-4; 9 bases are a match to TRBD1. CDR3 length: 15 residues. The trim removed 5 bases at V and 8 bases at J, leaving 9 bases unmatched. Germline CDR1 reads LNHDA; CDR2 reads SQIVND (reference sequence). The CDR3 nucleotides are TGTGCCAGTAGTGCCTGGGGACAGGGAGGGGAAAAACTGTTTTTT. Translated: CASSAWGQGGEKLFF.

The V gene is TRBV9, the J gene TRBJ2-3; TRBD1 matches 7 bases. The J segment lost 4 bases and the V segment lost 0 bases, leaving 2 bases of the junction unmatched. The CDR3 is 14 amino acids. Germline CDR1 reads SGDLS; CDR2 reads YYNGEE. The CDR3 loop reads CASSVGGGADTQYF. CDR3 coding DNA: TGTGCCAGCAGCGTAGGAGGGGGCGCAGATACGCAGTATTTT.

The chain has TRBV19 and TRBJ2-4; D remains ambiguous. The CDR3 loop spans 16 amino acids. Trimming stripped 5 bases from V and 0 bases from J, with 14 bases between. Germline V gives CDR1 LNHDA, CDR2 SQIVND (reference sequence). This CDR3 is CASSGAGQIAKNIQYF. CDR3 DNA: TGTGCCAGTAGTGGTGCAGGTCAGATAGCCAAAAACATTCAGTACTTC.

By proportion, this clone is large (0.1 to 1%). V is TRBV14 and J is TRBJ2-7, with D unresolved. V was clipped by 4 bases and J by 3 bases, with 10 bases between them. The CDR3 is 13 amino acids. In germline, CDR1 is SGHDN, CDR2 FVKESK. Here the CDR3 DNA reads TGTGCCAGCAGCCTCTTAGATTACTACGAGCAGTACTTC. It yields the protein CASSLLDYYEQYF.

The rearrangement joins TRBV6-5 to TRBJ1-1, with 8 bases matching TRBD1. V trimming: 6 bases; J trimming: 7 bases; junction bases outside the gene matches: 4. CDR1 is MNHEY and CDR2 is SVGAGI in the germline V gene. CDR3 length: 12 amino acids. The CDR3 DNA sequence: TGTGCCAGCAGCCACGGACAGGGTGAAGCTTTCTTT. Its protein product is CASSHGQGEAFF.